Only one count was recorded for the clone carrying this TCR beta chain. Antigen specificity is unknown. Over 80,000 naive or memory CD4+ cells were cultured with CEF peptides for 9 to 10 days. The germline CDR1 and CDR2 sequences are SGDLS and YYNGEE. The CDR3 spans 15 residues. J lost 4 bases, V lost 0 bases, and 6 bases had no gene match. This sample is drawn from a study of CD4 T cells in relation to SARS-CoV-2 and coronaviruses. The repertoire was sequenced with immunoSEQ multiplex PCR; TCRdb's copy has only in-frame clones and lacks some. The sample carries about 31,000 clones, roughly 82% recorded once.

The material sequenced was memory CD4+ T cells from PBMCs, cultured in vitro. This TCR derives from an adult with COVID-19. The J gene is TRBJ2-7, the V gene TRBV9; 8 bases are shared with TRBD2. The CDR3 DNA reads as TGTGCCAGCAGCGTAGGGAGCGGGAGATCATACGAGCAGTACTTC. Its protein product is CASSVGSGRSYEQYF.